These 8 T cell receptor beta chains originate from one sample sequenced in a study of T cells after yellow fever vaccination. MiXCR was run by TCRdb on the 5' RACE reads, yielding one entry per CDR3 protein. The repertoire has 200,000 or so distinct CDR3 sequences, around 6.7% of them found once; the top ten carry more than 0.85%. The sequences come from CD4+ T cells sorted from PBMCs, collected on the day of the yellow fever booster vaccination. The receptors were sampled from a man aged 25-45 years who received the YFV17D yellow fever vaccine.

A note on this clonotype: Just one base apart from a much larger clone, this may be a read error. This chain joins TRBV20-1 and TRBJ2-2; D is unresolved. The germline V gene encodes CDR1 DFQATT and CDR2 SNEGSKA (reference sequence). Between the trimmed V and J ends, which lost 5 bases and 8 bases, there was a span of 18 bases. The CDR3 loop spans 14 amino acids. The chain's CDR3 is CSADRRDGRGELFF. For the CDR3, the DNA is TGCAGTGCTGACCGGCGTGATGGGCGGGGGGAGCTGTTTTTT.

This clonotype occurred a few times. V and J are TRBV20-1 and TRBJ2-1; D gene uncertain. CDR3 size: 18 residues. The germline gives CDR1 DFQATT, CDR2 SNEGSKA (reference sequence). Trimming took off 0 bases at V and 3 bases at J, with 21 bases between the two ends. The DNA of the CDR3 is TGCAGTGCTAGAGATTGGAACCGCGTGGGGATTAGCTACAATGAGCAGTTCTTC. Protein sequence: CSARDWNRVGISYNEQFF.

There are many counts of this clonotype. V is TRBV4-3 and J is TRBJ2-2, with D possibly matching TRBD2 (5 bases). CDR1 and CDR2 (germline): LGHNA, YSLEER. Trimming took 2 bases from V and 4 from J, leaving 11 bases between them. This CDR3 has 15 residues. As DNA, the CDR3 is TGCGCCAGCAGCCAATCCGGGGTGACCACCGGGGAGCTGTTTTTT. Protein product: CASSQSGVTTGELFF.

The gene calls are TRBV13 and TRBJ2-7; tentatively, D is TRBD1 or TRBD2 (5 bases each). Trimming took 0 bases from V and 6 from J, leaving 18 bases between them. Looked up from germline, CDR1 is PRHDT and CDR2 is FYEKMQ (reference sequence). This CDR3 region has 16 residues. In DNA, the CDR3 is TGTGCCAGCAGCTTAGGCAGGGCTAGCCGATACGGCGAGCAGTACTTC. Protein: CASSLGRASRYGEQYF.

Ten or more counts support this clonotype. CDR3: CSAPIGQNQPQHF. CDR3 coding DNA: TGCAGTGCACCAATAGGACAAAATCAGCCCCAGCATTTT. The rearrangement links TRBV20-1 to TRBJ1-5; D might be TRBD1 (5 bases). The germline V gene has CDR1 DFQATT and CDR2 SNEGSKA (reference sequence). CDR3 length equals 13 residues. The V and J ends lost 6 bases and 4 bases respectively, with 13 bases between them.

This clonotype was counted between two and nine times. The V and J genes are TRBV6-2 or TRBV6-3 and TRBJ1-6; 8 nucleotides match TRBD1. Looked up from germline, CDR1 is MNHEY and CDR2 is SVGEGT. This CDR3 is built from 15 residues. V shed 5 bases, J shed 10 bases, and the junction held 10 bases outside the gene matches. CDR3 amino acids: CASSPRTGLRSPLHF. CDR3 nucleotides: TGTGCCAGCAGTCCTCGGACAGGGCTGAGATCACCCCTCCACTTT.

The chain is built from TRBV28 and TRBJ2-6, with 9 positions matching TRBD2. The germline V gene has CDR1 MDHEN and CDR2 SYDVKM. After removal of 6 bases from V and 1 base from J, the junction contained 7 bases not matched to a gene. This CDR3 comprises 17 residues. The CDR3 sequence is CASRRGGSFSGANVLTF. CDR3 DNA: TGTGCCAGCAGGCGGGGGGGTTCCTTTTCTGGGGCCAACGTCCTGACTTTC.

This clonotype showed up just a few times. The chain couples TRBV7-2 to TRBJ2-7; D gene unclear. Germline CDR1 SGHTA, CDR2 FQGNSA. The CDR3 spans 13 residues. V lost 4 bases and J 0 bases, leaving 7 bases between the germline ends. The CDR3 DNA reads TGTGCCAGCAGCTCCCTCAGCTCCTACGAGCAGTACTTC. This encodes CASSSLSSYEQYF.